This T cell receptor (beta chain) was identified during a study of cytomegalovirus exposure and HLA in healthy donors (dated by TCRdb to about 2017). Regarding the study in general: An earlier analysis of several hundred of the donors reported more than 250 Gb of sequence data and some 120 million unique TCR beta sequences from about 179 million T cells. A later genetic analysis used genome-wide SNP genotypes for about 65% of the roughly 700 donors, treating that subset as a discovery cohort. A handful of DR-DQ haplotypes were treated as single units for association and clustering because of strong linkage in the cohort. The study profiled the T cell repertoires of 550 to 700 subjects by immunosequencing and related them to cytomegalovirus serostatus. The number of donors typed differed by locus, with about 629-630 for A, B, C, DRB1 and DQB1, more than 500 for DQA1, about 610 for DPA1, and some 470 for DPB1. A later analysis re-examined previously published TCR beta repertoires from more than 650 donors and added high-resolution HLA genotyping to investigate patterns of TCR occurrence. Donor age, sex, ethnicity and CMV serostatus were compiled alongside the repertoire data. The later analysis used no new phenotypic data to find candidate immune exposures, relying instead on TCR beta sequences and their occurrence across donors. The study aimed to test whether cataloging public T cell receptors could reveal signatures of past pathogen exposure. To decide whether each TCR beta V gene segment behaved as functional or pseudogenic, an earlier analysis of some 570 of the donors relied on high-throughput TCR beta sequencing. About 320 gigabases of sequencing data and 70 million to 85 million unique TCR sequences were included in an early release covering roughly 700 HLA-typed donors. Along with the roughly 700-subject first cohort, a separate validation cohort of roughly 110 different subjects was used. Among about 400 genotyped donors of the cohort, an average of about 220,000 unique TCR beta nucleotide sequences was sequenced per donor, of which 15% to 20% were non-productive. To predict cytomegalovirus infection status, the study brought together high-throughput TCR immunosequencing, statistical association of individual TCRs with disease status, and machine learning. Of the approximately 370 genotyped donors, 80% to 90% were placed in the genetic ancestry cluster associated with self-reported Caucasian donors. Both class I and class II loci were covered by HLA typing, at four-digit resolution. All discovery cohort repertoires had been generated using a single sequencing platform.

In total, about 650 healthy bone marrow donors made up the cohort. At the time of sampling, all cohort members were nominally healthy, though unrecorded immune exposures were likely present. The donor tested CMV seronegative, placing the donor among the roughly 340 seronegative members of the cohort. Every donor gave a peripheral blood sample, and the peripheral blood mononuclear cells from that sample were used for TCR beta sequencing. The Qiagen DNeasy Blood Extraction Kit was used to extract genomic DNA from the blood cell samples. The V end gives up 2 bases and the J end 3 bases, leaving 4 bases in the junction not matched to a gene. CDR3 length: 16 amino acids, cysteine to phenylalanine. Just CDR3 DNA is preserved here, 48 bases in frame from base 1. Based on the germline V gene (reference sequence), the CDR1 and CDR2 sequences are PRHDT and FYEKMQ. The paper's findings and limits, for the study overall: Cytomegalovirus status was reported to be diagnosed by the classifier with high specificity and sensitivity in both the original and validation cohorts. Roughly uniform sequencing depth across donors was assumed in presence/absence analyses, although this assumption may not hold. Linkage disequilibrium might explain the correlated functional status among segregating V segments, but an unknown experimental factor could not be excluded. CMV serostatus was the only immune exposure information available for the cohort. Because counts were too low, 15 to 20 rarely observed V segments, including chromosome 9 orphons, were excluded from the earlier analysis of 587 of the donors. The sequencing pipeline was judged likely to have produced a cluster of highly shared sequence variants as a technical artifact. The 87-base-pair reads could not distinguish some IMGT-functional V segments, including TRBV6-2 and TRBV6-3, so those segments were excluded. The study listed 164 TCR beta chains as associated with cytomegalovirus. Because HLA typing was missing for some donors at each locus, association tests included only the typed subset. According to a later genetic analysis, donors in an Asian-associated ancestry cluster had fewer N-insertions in productive TCRs than the roughly 700-donor mean. Several of the top co-occurrence clusters appeared to be linked to parvovirus B19, influenza, CMV and Epstein-Barr virus, according to a later analysis. The authors suggested that the approach could potentially be generalized to other disease states and immunological phenotypes. A later analysis associated 17,000 or so TCR beta sequences with specific HLA alleles at a false discovery rate of 0.05. Broadly in line with IMGT annotations, most TCR beta V segments showed up in productive rearrangements about 87% or about 30% of the time in an earlier analysis of approximately 640 of the donors. A further reported finding was that TCR beta sequences accurately predicted the HLA-A and HLA-B alleles for most subjects in the first cohort. In a later analysis, the rate of TCR association differed among HLA loci, with DRB1 alleles having the most associated TCRs and HLA-C alleles having the fewest. In vitro tests confirmed that a few of the cytomegalovirus-associated TCR beta chains recognize cytomegalovirus antigens. This cohort had only TCR beta chains sequenced, and the lack of alpha or paired-chain data limited which features could be detected. While some public TCRs were present in many individuals, most TCR sequences turned up only very rarely across donors. An association between a missense DCLRE1C variant and V-gene and J-gene trimming of TCR beta chains was found in a later genetic analysis and replicated in an independent cohort. When HLA alleles, especially DR and DQ, strongly co-occurred, TCR associations were difficult to assign to individual alleles. Most CMV-associated TCR beta chains appeared to be HLA-restricted in a later analysis, and the HLA associations seemed to be driven largely by CMV exposure. A later analysis found that HLA-associated TCR beta chains were more clonally expanded and had lower generation probabilities than equally common non-associated chains.

Library preparation used the immunoSEQ multiplex PCR assay. For the multiplex PCR, a mixture combining 60 forward primers for TCR Vbeta segments and 13 reverse primers for TCR Jbeta segments was used. The CDR3 region of rearranged TCR beta genes was amplified from genomic DNA with a multiplex PCR assay. The amplified TCR beta libraries were sequenced on the Illumina HiSeq System as 87-base-pair reads. The authors' pipeline ran thus. In a later analysis, tens of millions of unique TCR beta chains were counted across the roughly 670 repertoires, and around 10 million of these chains were shared by at least two donors. Raw reads were error-corrected and collapsed into unique sequences with a nearest-neighbor algorithm that merged closely related sequences to remove PCR and sequencing errors. Alignment of CDR3 sequences to IMGT reference sequences was used to assign V, D and J gene segments. For a sequence to be retained, a match of at least six nucleotides to both a V gene segment and a J gene segment was required. Rearrangements were called productive when the CDR3 lacked stop codons and stayed in frame with V and J; all others were non-productive. CDR3 was defined by IMGT convention, running from the second conserved V-encoded cysteine to the conserved J-encoded phenylalanine. The earlier analysis of fewer than 700 of the donors excluded sequences that lacked an unambiguous match to a single V gene segment. An earlier analysis of a few hundred of the donors classified V segments as functional when productive rearrangements were above 56.7% and as segregating when the standard deviation between donors was above 5%. A statistical classification framework was developed to diagnose cytomegalovirus status using the catalog of TCR beta chain sequences. In a later analysis, V and J genes were assigned by comparing TCR nucleotide sequences against IMGT/GENE-DB human TR gene sequences. In a later analysis, CDR3 sequences and most-parsimonious VDJ recombination scenarios were assigned using the TCRdist pipeline. A later analysis defined each TCR beta chain by its CDR3 amino acid sequence plus V-gene family, and excluded reads lacking a unique V-gene family. As a way to deal with suspected cross-contamination and a sequencing artifact, a later analysis dropped approximately 590 nucleotide sequences that were highly shared and had low generation probability. In a later analysis, a clonal expansion index for each public chain was calculated from normalized within-repertoire ranks of inferred template counts. Generation probabilities in a later analysis came from a VDJ recombination model fitted to out-of-frame rearrangements, and those results were checked against IGoR. Hypergeometric tests were used in a later analysis to score TCR-TCR, TCR-HLA and TCR-CMV co-occurrence, with a repertoire-size bias correction applied to the TCR pairs. To estimate false discovery rates, a later analysis permuted the HLA or CMV assignments 20 times. In a later analysis, co-occurring TCRs were grouped with DBSCAN, and TCRdist sequence similarity was added when clustering was performed within HLA-allele-positive subsets. Repertoires with fewer than 30,000 or more than 120,000 public chains were left out of co-occurrence clustering, as were five repertoires with anomalous nucleotide sharing. Here the immuneACCESS table is served through TCRdb, limited to in-frame sequences with V and J called. Missing clones are a known gap in these copies; in checked studies unresolved V genes cover under half, and the rest lacks a known reason. V, J and clone size were drawn from that table, and D and trimming were deduced from the DNA. The sample table holds about 89,000 clones, of which over 65% were seen once. The ten largest clones take up approximately 1.8% of the sample.

Only one count was recorded for this clone. Its antigen remains unidentified. No much larger clonotype is one base removed from it; base qualities were not supplied. This TCR was recovered from a male donor in good health and CMV-seronegative. Recombination joined TRBV13 with TRBJ2-2; 9 bases in the middle match TRBD1. The material sequenced was PBMCs. The base sequence is TGTGCCAGCAGCTTATTCCGGGACAGGGACACCGGGGAGCTGTTTTTT. It translates as CASSLFRDRDTGELFF. This CDR3, with the reference TRBV13 and TRBJ2-2 proteins standing in past its ends, gives the full variable domain AAGVIQSPRHLIKEKRETATLKCYPIPRHDTVYWYQQGPGQDPQFLISFYEKMQSDKGSIPDRFSAQQFSDYHSELNMSSLELGDSALYFCASSLFRDRDTGELFFGEGSRLTVL.